This TCR beta chain came from a study of cytomegalovirus exposure and HLA in healthy donors. Study summary: The Caucasian-associated ancestry cluster held around 76% of around 380 genotyped donors.

Regarding the study as a whole: What a later analysis reportedly showed was that an Asian-associated ancestry cluster had fewer N-insertions than the 666-donor mean. Highly shared variants forming one cluster were likely a sequencing artifact.

This clone came up a few times. What it binds is unknown. Germline CDR1 is MDHEN and CDR2 is SYDVKM. V lost 4 bases to trimming and J lost 7 bases, with 20 bases between them. This CDR3 has 16 amino acids. With 60 Vbeta and 13 Jbeta primers, the PCR was carried out. The method was immunoSEQ multiplex PCR; TCRdb's version includes in-frame clones alone and lacks a portion of them. Of 95,000 to 150,000 clones detected, around 85% appear once; the ten largest clones hold 2.1%. The chain has TRBV28 and TRBJ1-5, with D possibly being TRBD1 (5 bases). Sequencing was done on a sample of PBMCs. This receptor was taken from a man younger than 40 in good health and CMV-seronegative. In DNA form, the CDR3 reads TGTGCCAGCAGTTCATCCAGAAGGGGCCCTAGGCAGCCCCAGCATTTT. Translated, it gives CASSSSRRGPRQPQHF.